This is a list of T cell receptor beta chains from one sample in a study of T cell repertoires in cytomegalovirus infection. These receptors' targets are unknown. Each CDR3 protein is one row after TCRdb ran MiXCR on the reads. The sample lists some 940,000 distinct CDR3 sequences, roughly 30% occurring once. The material sequenced was cultured CD8+ T cells from PBMCs, taken from culture after CMV antigen stimulation. Source of these receptors: a human donor in good health (CMV status not recorded). Some clones in this sample may be carry-over from other donors' samples. Each CDR3 is given with its conserved first and last residue. D genes are given only for firm matches. Size is stated for part of the rows, as once, few or many counts, or as a class when the clone is expanded.

>few|NA|TRBJ1-5|TRBV24-1
CATSGRGGNQPQHF
TGTGCCACCAGTGGCCGGGGCGGCAATCAGCCCCAGCATTTT
>few|NA|TRBJ1-2|TRBV19
CASEGRQRTF
TGTGCCAGCGAGGGGAGACAGAGAACCTTC
>few|NA|TRBJ1-1|TRBV6-5
CASSYSTFKNTEAFF
TGTGCCAGCAGTTACTCGACATTTAAGAACACTGAAGCTTTCTTT
>few|TRBD1|TRBJ2-5|TRBV7-3
CASSFTGGGGETQYF
TGTGCCAGCAGCTTTACAGGGGGTGGTGGAGAGACCCAGTACTTC
>few|TRBD2|TRBJ2-1|TRBV6-1
CASSEFGGASSYNEQFF
TGTGCCAGCAGTGAATTCGGGGGGGCAAGCTCCTACAATGAGCAGTTCTTC
>many|NA|TRBJ1-1|TRBV6-1
CASKDAGRFPLEEAFF
TGTGCCAGCAAAGACGCGGGACGGTTTCCCCTCGAGGAAGCTTTCTTT
>NA|NA|TRBJ1-2|TRBV7-6
CASSLGQMLTANYGYTF
TGTGCCAGCAGCCTCGGCCAGATGCTCACAGCTAACTATGGCTACACCTTC
>NA|NA|TRBJ1-1|TRBV28
CASSLTLTGYNTEAFF
TGTGCCAGCAGTTTAACCCTTACGGGGTACAACACTGAAGCTTTCTTT
>few|NA|TRBJ2-2|TRBV10-3
CAFRTDTGELFF
TGTGCCTTCCGGACCGACACCGGGGAGCTGTTTTTT
>many|NA|TRBJ2-3|TRBV7-9
CASIMLGGSTDTQYF
TGTGCCAGCATCATGTTGGGGGGCAGCACAGATACGCAGTATTTT
>few|NA|TRBJ1-1|TRBV19
CASSPRKGTEAFF
TGTGCCAGTAGTCCCCGGAAAGGCACTGAAGCTTTCTTT
>once|NA|TRBJ1-2|TRBV6-5
CASSFSTADYGYTF
TGTGCCAGCAGCTTCTCAACCGCTGACTATGGCTACACCTTC
>many|NA|TRBJ1-5|TRBV7-2
CASSLGRGHGLKPQHF
TGTGCCAGCAGCTTAGGACGGGGACACGGACTGAAGCCCCAGCATTTT
>many|NA|TRBJ1-3|TRBV12-3/TRBV12-4
CASSLKGTGGNTIYF
TGTGCCAGCAGTTTAAAGGGGACGGGAGGAAACACCATATATTTT
>NA|NA|TRBJ1-1|TRBV6-2/TRBV6-3
CASSYSRAPGGTEAFF
TGTGCCAGCAGTTATTCTCGCGCGCCCGGGGGGACTGAAGCTTTCTTT
>NA|NA|TRBJ1-2|TRBV6-5
CASSYTGTGLGDYGYTF
TGTGCCAGCAGTTACACCGGGACCGGACTTGGAGACTATGGCTACACCTTC
>NA|NA|TRBJ1-1|TRBV4-3
CASSHEIGTATAEAFF
TGCGCCAGCAGCCATGAAATAGGAACCGCCACCGCTGAAGCTTTCTTT
>NA|NA|TRBJ1-6|TRBV9
CASSVDGVNSPLHF
TGTGCCAGCAGCGTAGACGGGGTGAATTCACCCCTCCACTTT
>NA|NA|TRBJ1-2|TRBV15
CATSRDKGMGYGYTF
TGTGCCACCAGCAGAGATAAGGGGATGGGCTATGGCTACACCTTC
>NA|NA|TRBJ1-4|TRBV4-1
CASSQDPPGGNEKLFF
TGCGCCAGCAGCCAAGACCCCCCCGGGGGTAATGAAAAACTGTTTTTT
>NA|NA|TRBJ1-5|TRBV7-8
CASSSRKGQYQPQHF
TGTGCCAGCAGCTCCCGAAAGGGCCAGTATCAGCCCCAGCATTTT
>many|NA|TRBJ1-2|TRBV7-8
CASSSRGAYGYTF
TGTGCCAGCAGCTCGAGGGGGGCCTATGGCTACACCTTC
>few|TRBD2|TRBJ2-1|TRBV7-6
CASSFSIAGGHNEQFF
TGTGCCAGCAGCTTCTCCATAGCGGGGGGTCACAATGAGCAGTTCTTC
>NA|NA|TRBJ2-3|TRBV6-1
CASSYKGYRTDTQYF
TGTGCCAGCAGTTATAAGGGTTACCGCACAGATACGCAGTATTTT
>NA|NA|TRBJ2-7|TRBV7-9
CASEGAYEQYF
TGTGCCAGCGAGGGGGCCTACGAGCAGTACTTC
>NA|NA|TRBJ2-1|TRBV7-6
CANSLSGYPYNEQFF
TGTGCCAACAGCTTATCTGGGTACCCCTACAATGAGCAGTTCTTC
>many|NA|TRBJ1-3|TRBV27
CASSPLGSGNTIYF
TGTGCCAGCAGTCCACTGGGCTCTGGAAACACCATATATTTT
>many|TRBD2|TRBJ2-3|TRBV6-1
CASSNPGTSGSTDTQYF
TGTGCCAGCAGTAACCCCGGGACTAGCGGTAGCACAGATACGCAGTATTTT
>few|TRBD2|TRBJ2-7|TRBV27
CASHPSGLADYEQYF
TGTGCCAGCCATCCGTCCGGGCTAGCGGACTACGAGCAGTACTTC
>NA|TRBD2|TRBJ2-3|TRBV20-1
CSARVPGTSGDRSF
TGCAGTGCTAGAGTACCCGGGACTAGCGGGGACAGAAGCTTT
>NA|TRBD1|TRBJ1-5|TRBV7-4
CASSQTGQGAGQPQHF
TGTGCCAGCAGCCAGACGGGACAGGGGGCCGGCCAGCCCCAGCATTTT
>once|NA|TRBJ2-3|TRBV27
CASSFVGPGADTQYF
TGTGCCAGCAGTTTCGTAGGTCCGGGGGCAGATACGCAGTATTTT
>few|NA|TRBJ2-5|TRBV14
CASSQVITSTREGETQYF
TGTGCCAGCAGCCAAGTTATAACCTCGACCCGGGAAGGGGAGACCCAGTACTTC
>NA|NA|TRBJ2-7|TRBV6-1
CASSENPGSYEQYF
TGTGCCAGCAGTGAAAATCCGGGCTCCTACGAGCAGTACTTC
>many|TRBD2|TRBJ2-5|TRBV6-1
CASSFGGGEETQYF
TGTGCCAGCAGTTTCGGCGGGGGGGAAGAGACCCAGTACTTC
>medium-sized|TRBD2|TRBJ2-3|TRBV7-2
CASSLFRRTSGGRDTQYF
TGTGCCAGCAGCTTATTCAGACGGACTAGCGGGGGGAGAGATACGCAGTATTTT
>few|NA|TRBJ2-1|TRBV28
CASRRVGGYGEQFF
TGTGCCAGCAGAAGGGTTGGGGGGTACGGTGAGCAGTTCTTC
>few|NA|TRBJ2-7|TRBV5-1
CASSYAQGPYEQYF
TGCGCCAGCAGCTACGCACAGGGACCCTACGAGCAGTACTTC
>NA|TRBD2|TRBJ2-1|TRBV7-8
CASSLRLAINEQFF
TGTGCCAGCAGCTTAAGACTAGCGATTAATGAGCAGTTCTTC
>few|TRBD1|TRBJ2-7|TRBV6-5
CASSYTTGTGEYEQYF
TGTGCCAGCAGTTATACAACCGGGACAGGCGAGTACGAGCAGTACTTC
>NA|NA|TRBJ2-3|TRBV5-1
CASSFVALRDTQYF
TGCGCCAGCAGCTTCGTGGCCCTCAGGGATACGCAGTATTTT
>NA|NA|TRBJ1-1|TRBV7-6
CASSSRGTSNTEAFF
TGTGCCAGCAGCTCCCGGGGGACCTCGAACACTGAAGCTTTCTTT
>NA|TRBD1|TRBJ1-6|TRBV27
CASSPDRGLSNSPLHF
TGTGCCAGCAGCCCGGACAGGGGGCTTAGTAATTCACCCCTCCACTTT
>many|TRBD2|TRBJ2-5|TRBV7-6
CASGPLAGDQETQYF
TGTGCCAGCGGCCCCTTAGCGGGGGACCAAGAGACCCAGTACTTC
>many|NA|TRBJ1-3|TRBV7-8
CASSSGEPYGNTIYF
TGTGCCAGCAGCTCTGGGGAGCCATATGGAAACACCATATATTTT
>NA|NA|TRBJ2-2|TRBV4-1
CASSHSNPGFGELFF
TGCGCCAGCAGCCACTCGAACCCCGGCTTCGGGGAGCTGTTTTTT
>NA|NA|TRBJ2-3|TRBV5-1
CASSREVGGFTDTQYF
TGCGCCAGCAGCCGAGAGGTTGGGGGGTTCACAGATACGCAGTATTTT
>NA|NA|TRBJ1-1|TRBV6-1
CASSWGAIEVTEAFF
TGTGCCAGCAGTTGGGGAGCGATCGAGGTAACTGAAGCTTTCTTT
>NA|TRBD1|TRBJ2-7|TRBV4-1
CASSRGRDRVVEQYF
TGCGCCAGCAGCCGAGGGCGGGACAGGGTGGTCGAGCAGTACTTC